The following is a T cell receptor (beta chain) sequence with its context. This sample is drawn from a study of blood T cell repertoires in COVID-19. Study at large: The samples span acute and convalescent COVID-19 from the United States, Italy and Spain. PBMCs, B-cell-depleted T cells, or T cells provided the cDNA or gDNA that made up the material.

Trimming removed 4 bases at V and 1 base at J, with 10 bases between. CDR1 GTSNPN and CDR2 SVGIG come from the germline V gene (reference sequence). The CDR3 is made up of 13 amino acids. In the original analysis: Researchers report that nucleated cell counts were estimated from reference gene primer amplification. TCRdb's table, derived via immunoSEQ multiplex PCR, lists solely in-frame clones and lacks some. V and J calls and clone size are as listed in that table; D and trimming were resolved from the DNA. Of around 200,000 clones in the sample, around 84% were seen once. The TCR originated in a man aged 35-49 years with active or convalescent COVID-19. Sequenced sample: peripheral blood. The chain carries TRBV30 and TRBJ1-1, with no clear D. The CDR3 protein is CAWNSIPNTEAFF. The CDR3 coding sequence is TGTGCCTGGAACTCCATCCCGAACACTGAAGCTTTCTTT. The full variable domain, with the rest looked up from reference TRBV30 and TRBJ1-1, is SQTIHQWPATLVQPVGSPLSLECTVEGTSNPNLYWYRQAAGRGLQLLFYSVGIGQISSEVPQNLSASRPQDRQFILSSKKLLLSDSGFYLCAWNSIPNTEAFFGQGTRLTVV.